Listed below are T cell receptor beta chains from one sample, sequenced in a study of cytomegalovirus exposure and HLA in healthy donors. The data were produced by immunoSEQ multiplex PCR, yet TCRdb's version contains in-frame clones alone and is incomplete. Counted here are about 160,000 clones, 85% occurring once; the ten biggest clones make up 2% to 2.5%. Material: PBMCs. These receptor sequences come from a man younger than 35 in good health and CMV-seropositive. Both conserved end residues are part of each CDR3. The D gene is left open where the match is weak. Size values are once, few and many counts, or a class for expanded clones, and some rows have none.

.	TRBV18	TRBJ1-1	.	TGTGCCAGCTCACGGTCCGGGATCGGGAACACTGAAGCTTTCTTT	CASSRSGIGNTEAFF
.	TRBV11-2	TRBJ2-5	.	TGTGCCAGCAGCCCACTAGGTACGAAGACCCAGTACTTC	CASSPLGTKTQYF
.	TRBV7-6	TRBJ2-1	.	TGTGCCAGCAGCCCTGAGGTCGGTCTGGGGCAGTTCTTC	CASSPEVGLGQFF
.	TRBV15	TRBJ2-7	.	TGTGCCACCAGTTCGGGTTCGGGGGAGCAGTACTTC	CATSSGSGEQYF
TRBD1	TRBV28	TRBJ1-2	.	TGTGCCAGCAGCCTCGGACAGGGGCGGGGCTACACCTTC	CASSLGQGRGYTF
TRBD2	TRBV6-5	TRBJ2-1	.	TGTGCCAGCAGTCGGACTAGCGGGAACAATGAGCAGTTCTTC	CASSRTSGNNEQFF
TRBD2	TRBV4-3	TRBJ2-5	.	TGCGCCAGCAGCCAAGATTGGTTTAGCGGGGGGGTCGGGGGGACCCAGTACTTC	CASSQDWFSGGVGGTQYF
.	TRBV6-5	TRBJ2-6	few	TGTGCCAGCAGTCATACGACTGGGGCCAACGGCCTGACTTTC	CASSHTTGANGLTF
.	TRBV5-1	TRBJ1-1	.	TGCGCCAGCAGCTTGGAGACAGCCCCTAAGGGGGCTTTCTTT	CASSLETAPKGAFF
.	TRBV7-9	TRBJ1-1	.	TGTGCCAGCAGCTTAAAACAGGGGAACACTGAAGCTTTCTTT	CASSLKQGNTEAFF
TRBD1	TRBV6-1	TRBJ1-5	.	TGTGCCAGCAGCAGGACAGGGGATAGCAATCAGCCCCAGCATTTT	CASSRTGDSNQPQHF
.	TRBV18	TRBJ2-2	.	TGTGCCAGCTCACCATTTCAGGCAGCGAACACCGGGGAGCTGTTTTTT	CASSPFQAANTGELFF
.	TRBV19	TRBJ1-6	.	TGTGCCAGTAGTATAAACACAGGGTCTAATTCACCCCTCCACTTT	CASSINTGSNSPLHF
.	TRBV30	TRBJ2-3	.	TGTGCCTGGAGTGTACCCGCGTTTAGCACAGATACGCAGTATTTT	CAWSVPAFSTDTQYF
TRBD1	TRBV15	TRBJ1-2	.	TGTGCCACCAGAGGGCGGGACAGAGCTTCTAACTATGGCTACACCTTC	CATRGRDRASNYGYTF
TRBD2	TRBV6-4	TRBJ2-3	.	TGTGCCAGCAGTCCAACAGACAGCGGGGGGGGAGATACGCAGTATTTT	CASSPTDSGGGDTQYF
.	TRBV27	TRBJ2-7	.	TGTGCCAGCAGCCCCCCTGGCTTCATGAAATACGAGCAGTACTTC	CASSPPGFMKYEQYF
.	TRBV5-4	TRBJ2-7	.	TGTGCCAGCAGCTTGGGACAGGCCCCCGAGCAGTACTTC	CASSLGQAPEQYF
TRBD2	TRBV4-1	TRBJ2-7	.	TGCGCCAGCAGCCCGGGACTAGCGGGGGGGACCTACGAGCAGTACTTC	CASSPGLAGGTYEQYF
.	TRBV25-1	TRBJ1-2	.	TGTGCCAGCAGTGAGGGGGCCGGCTACACCTTC	CASSEGAGYTF
.	TRBV20-1	TRBJ2-7	once	TGCAGTGCGGCCACAGACAGCGAGCAGTACTTC	CSAATDSEQYF
.	TRBV19	TRBJ1-5	.	TGTGCCACCCAGCTCCTTCAGGGCGGCAATCAGCCCCAGCATTTT	CATQLLQGGNQPQHF
.	TRBV7-2	TRBJ2-7	.	TGTGCCAGCAGCGAGGACAGTATGAGCTCCTACGAGCAGTACTTC	CASSEDSMSSYEQYF